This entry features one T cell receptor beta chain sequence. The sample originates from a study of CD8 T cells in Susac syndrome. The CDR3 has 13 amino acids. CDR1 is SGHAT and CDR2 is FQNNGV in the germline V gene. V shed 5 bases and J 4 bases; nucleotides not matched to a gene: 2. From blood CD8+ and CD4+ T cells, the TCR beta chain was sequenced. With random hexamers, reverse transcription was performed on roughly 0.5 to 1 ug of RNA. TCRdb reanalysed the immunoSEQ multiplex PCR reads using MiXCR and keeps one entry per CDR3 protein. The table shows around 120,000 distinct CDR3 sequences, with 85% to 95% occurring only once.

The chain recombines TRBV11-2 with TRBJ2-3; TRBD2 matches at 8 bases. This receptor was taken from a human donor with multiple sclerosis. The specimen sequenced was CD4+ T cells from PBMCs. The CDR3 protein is CASSRGGADTQYF. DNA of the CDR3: TGTGCCAGCAGCCGGGGGGGAGCAGATACGCAGTATTTT. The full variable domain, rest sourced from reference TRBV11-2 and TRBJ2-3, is EAGVAQSPRYKIIEKRQSVAFWCNPISGHATLYWYQQILGQGPKLLIQFQNNGVVDDSQLPKDRFSAERLKGVDSTLKIQPAKLEDSAVYLCASSRGGADTQYFGPGTRLTVL.